The 2 T cell receptor beta chains listed next were all sequenced from one sample in a study of cytomegalovirus exposure and HLA in healthy donors. PCR employed 60 Vbeta and 13 Jbeta primers. The data were produced by immunoSEQ multiplex PCR, yet TCRdb's version contains in-frame clones alone and is incomplete. The data contain some 220,000 clones, roughly 90% of them singletons. The material sequenced was PBMCs. Receptors were obtained from a young woman in good health and CMV-seronegative.

The rearrangement links TRBV6-5 to TRBJ1-4; D gene unclear. Between the trimmed V and J ends, which lost 4 bases and 8 bases, there was a span of 14 bases. Germline CDR1 is MNHEY and CDR2 is SVGAGI. This CDR3 is built from 14 residues. The CDR3 reads CASSWDRGSEKLFF. CDR3 coding DNA: TGTGCCAGCAGTTGGGATCGGGGTTCCGAAAAACTGTTTTTT.

The gene calls are TRBV5-6 and TRBJ2-7, with 7 bases aligning to TRBD1. The CDR3 totals 14 residues. V trimming: 0 bases; J trimming: 3 bases; junction bases outside the gene matches: 3. The V gene's germline CDR1 is SGHDT and CDR2 YYEEEE. For the CDR3, the DNA is TGTGCCAGCAGCTTGGGACAGGGAAACTACGAGCAGTACTTC. Amino acids: CASSLGQGNYEQYF.